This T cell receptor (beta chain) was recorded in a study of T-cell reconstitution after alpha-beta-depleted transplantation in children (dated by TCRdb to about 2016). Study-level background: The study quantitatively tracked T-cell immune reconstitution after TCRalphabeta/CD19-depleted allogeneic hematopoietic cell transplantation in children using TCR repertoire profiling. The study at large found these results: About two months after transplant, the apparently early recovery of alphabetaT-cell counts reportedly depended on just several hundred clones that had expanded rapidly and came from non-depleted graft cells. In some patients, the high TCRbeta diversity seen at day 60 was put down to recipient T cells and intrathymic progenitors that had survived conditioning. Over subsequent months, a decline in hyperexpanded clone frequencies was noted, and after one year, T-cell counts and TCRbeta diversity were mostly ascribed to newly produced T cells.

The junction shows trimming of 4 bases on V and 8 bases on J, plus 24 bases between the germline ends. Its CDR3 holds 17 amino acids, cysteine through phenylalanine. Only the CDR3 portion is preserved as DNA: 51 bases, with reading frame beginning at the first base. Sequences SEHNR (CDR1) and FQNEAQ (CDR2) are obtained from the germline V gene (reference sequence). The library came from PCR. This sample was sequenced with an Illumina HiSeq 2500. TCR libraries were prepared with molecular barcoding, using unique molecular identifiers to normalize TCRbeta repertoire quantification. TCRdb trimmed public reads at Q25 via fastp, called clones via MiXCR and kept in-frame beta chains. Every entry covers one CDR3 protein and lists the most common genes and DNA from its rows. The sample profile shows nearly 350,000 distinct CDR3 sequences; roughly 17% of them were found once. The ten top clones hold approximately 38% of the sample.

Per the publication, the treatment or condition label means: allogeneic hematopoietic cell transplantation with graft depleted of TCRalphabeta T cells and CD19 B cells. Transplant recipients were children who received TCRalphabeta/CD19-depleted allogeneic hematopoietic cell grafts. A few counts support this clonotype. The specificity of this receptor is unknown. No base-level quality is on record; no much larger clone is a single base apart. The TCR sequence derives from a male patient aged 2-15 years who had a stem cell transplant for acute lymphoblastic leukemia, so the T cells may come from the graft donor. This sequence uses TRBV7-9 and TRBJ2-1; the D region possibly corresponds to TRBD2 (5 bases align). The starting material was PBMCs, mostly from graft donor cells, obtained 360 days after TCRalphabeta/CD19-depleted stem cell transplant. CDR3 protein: CASSSPAAASSFDEQFF. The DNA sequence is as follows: TGTGCCAGCAGCTCCCCGGCGGCGGCTAGCTCTTTCGATGAGCAGTTCTTC.